The next 8 T cell receptor beta chains were all read from a single sample in a study of monozygotic twins with inflammatory bowel disease. No DNA is given; TCRdb re-called the 5' RACE reads and lists each CDR3 protein once. This table lists about 160,000 distinct CDR3 sequences. Sequenced: blood. Source of these receptors: a human donor with ulcerative colitis or Crohn's disease, or a healthy co-twin of an affected twin (not recorded which).

The rearrangement links TRBV5-1 to TRBJ2-1; TCRdb's D gene call, TRBD1, goes unchecked for lack of DNA. CDR1 SGHRS and CDR2 YFSETQ come from the germline V gene. There are 15 residues in the CDR3. The CDR3 region is CASSAAVRGLNEQFF.

This chain connects TRBV29-1 to TRBJ2-1; the D call of TRBD1 rests on TCRdb alone, since no DNA is present to check it. CDR3 size: 13 residues. Germline assignment: CDR1 SQVTM and CDR2 ANQGSEA. The CDR3 region is CSVDKGPSNEQFF.

The J gene is TRBJ2-1, the V gene TRBV6-5; TCRdb returns TRBD2, unconfirmable since there is no DNA. The germline CDR1 and CDR2 sequences are MNHEY and SVGAGI. The CDR3 covers 14 residues. The CDR3: CASSYSPLAGEQFF.

This chain uses TRBV7-6 with TRBJ2-1; the D call of TRBD1 rests on TCRdb alone, since no DNA is present to check it. CDR3 length equals 17 residues. The germline CDR1 and CDR2 sequences are SGHVS and FNYEAQ. CDR3 in amino acids: CASSLAGRGPGYNEQFF.

The chain has TRBV20-1 and TRBJ1-1; absent DNA, TCRdb's TRBD1 call cannot be checked. The CDR3 sequence is 16 residues long. Germline V gene lookup returns CDR1 DFQATT and CDR2 SNEGSKA (reference sequence). Here the CDR3 reads CSARRPGVRSNTEAFF.

The chain employs TRBV7-9 and TRBJ1-4. This CDR3 comprises 14 residues. Germline CDR1 and CDR2: SEHNR and FQNEAQ (reference sequence). This chain's CDR3 is CASSLGRGNEKLFF. The whole variable domain, remainder taken from reference TRBV7-9 and TRBJ1-4, is DTGVSQNPRHKITKRGQNVTFRCDPISEHNRLYWYRQTLGQGPEFLTYFQNEAQLEKSRLLSDRFSAERPKGSFSTLEIQRTEQGDSAMYLCASSLGRGNEKLFFGSGTQLSVL.

V is TRBV7-9 and J is TRBJ2-6; TCRdb lists TRBD2, though no DNA is available to test this call. This CDR3 is 17 amino acids long. CDR1 is SEHNR, CDR2 FQNEAQ, per germline (reference sequence). This chain's CDR3 is CASRVKRGYSGANVLTF.

The chain carries TRBV7-9 and TRBJ2-3. CDR3 size: 12 residues. The germline V gene encodes CDR1 SEHNR and CDR2 FQNEAQ (reference sequence). This CDR3 reads CASSGRTDTQYF.